The 27 T cell receptor beta chains listed next were all sequenced from one sample in a study of T cell responses to AZD1222 COVID-19 vaccine. Data came from immunoSEQ multiplex PCR; TCRdb stores just in-frame clones and leaves some out. The sample includes 150,000 to 200,000 clones, more than 85% seen only once; the top ten take about 4.2%. The starting material was peripheral blood, obtained on day 0 of AZD1222 vaccination. These receptors were obtained from an adult in good health.

This clone was seen a single time. V and J are TRBV27 and TRBJ2-7, with 8 bases matching TRBD2. CDR3 size: 14 residues. In germline, CDR1 is MNHEY, CDR2 SMNVEV (reference sequence). The V segment lost 3 bases and the J segment 5 bases; nucleotides outside the gene matches: 6. The CDR3 DNA is TGTGCCAGCAGTTTCGGGAGGGCGCTGAACGAGCAGTACTTC. As protein: CASSFGRALNEQYF.

The chain recombines TRBV19 with TRBJ1-2; TRBD1 matches at 10 bases. The CDR3 sequence is 15 residues long. The germline V gene has CDR1 LNHDA and CDR2 SQIVND (reference sequence). With 5 bases clipped from V and 4 bases from J, the junction kept 7 bases outside the gene matches. CDR3: CASSSRDRGVYGYTF. The CDR3 nucleotides read TGTGCCAGTAGTTCCCGGGACAGGGGAGTCTATGGCTACACCTTC.

The V and J genes are TRBV7-2 and TRBJ2-3; 10 nucleotides agree with TRBD1. The CDR3 consists of 12 residues. V gave up 5 bases and J gave up 13 bases; unmatched junction bases: 6. The germline V gene encodes CDR1 SGHTA and CDR2 FQGNSA. The CDR3 is CASSRQGARKYF. The CDR3 DNA is TGTGCCAGCAGCCGACAGGGGGCGAGGAAGTATTTT.

The chain employs TRBV27 and TRBJ1-5; D is perhaps TRBD1 (6 bases). This CDR3 is 13 amino acids long. The germline CDR1 and CDR2 sequences are MNHEY and SMNVEV (reference sequence). V lost 3 bases and J lost 7, with 10 bases in between. The CDR3: CASSFARGQPQHF. The CDR3 DNA reads TGTGCCAGCAGTTTCGCTAGGGGGCAGCCCCAGCATTTT.

The chain links TRBV3-1 (or the pseudogene TRBV3-2) to TRBJ2-1; 14 positions match TRBD2. CDR1 is LGHDT and CDR2 is YNNKEL in the germline V gene (reference sequence). The CDR3 spans 17 residues. V lost 1 base and J lost 7; bases outside the gene matches: 6. CDR3 region: CASSQGYGTSGRNEQFF. CDR3 bases: TGTGCCAGCAGCCAAGGATATGGGACTAGCGGGAGAAATGAGCAGTTCTTC.

The genes are TRBV18 and TRBJ2-2; D ambiguous. CDR1 and CDR2 from the germline V gene are KGHSH and LQKENI. This CDR3 has 16 amino acids. V was pared by 6 bases and J by 1 base, with 15 bases between. The CDR3 DNA sequence: TGTGCCAGCTCGGCTAGGGAAGGGTTGAACACCGGGGAGCTGTTTTTT. Translation: CASSAREGLNTGELFF.

This chain links TRBV19 with TRBJ1-2; possibly TRBD1 for D (5 bases). Germline CDR1 is LNHDA and CDR2 is SQIVND (reference sequence). This CDR3 region has 14 residues. The V end was cut by 7 bases, the J end by 4 bases, with 16 bases between. The CDR3 spells CASTGALRGYGYTF. CDR3 nucleotide sequence: TGTGCCAGTACTGGGGCGCTGCGGGGCTATGGCTACACCTTC.

This chain connects TRBV6-5 to TRBJ2-7, with 7 bases fitting TRBD1. The CDR3 length is 13 residues. After removal of 6 bases from V and 8 bases from J, the junction contained 10 bases not matched to a gene. CDR1 and CDR2 (germline): MNHEY, SVGAGI. In nucleotides, the CDR3 is TGTGCCAGCAGAGGGGACAGCGGCCGTAAGCAGTACTTC. Translated, it gives CASRGDSGRKQYF.

The chain is built from TRBV4-1 and TRBJ2-1, with TRBD2 matching over 10 bases. CDR1 MGHRA and CDR2 YSYEKL come from the germline V gene. The ends lost 4 bases at V and 0 bases at J; junction bases unmatched: 6. CDR3 length: 17 residues. CDR3 in amino acids: CASSPHSGGSSYNEQFF. CDR3 nucleotide sequence: TGCGCCAGCAGCCCACATAGCGGGGGGAGCTCCTACAATGAGCAGTTCTTC.

This chain links TRBV7-9 with TRBJ1-5; D perhaps matches TRBD1 (6 bases). In germline, CDR1 is SEHNR, CDR2 FQNEAQ (reference sequence). Trimming stripped 1 base from V and 7 bases from J, with 14 bases between. This CDR3 comprises 15 residues. CDR3: CASSLDGGGGQPQHF. The CDR3 DNA follows: TGTGCCAGCAGCTTAGATGGCGGGGGCGGACAGCCCCAGCATTTT.

This clone was seen more than once but under ten times. The V call is TRBV5-4, the J call TRBJ2-2, with 10 bases fitting TRBD2. The CDR3 is 16 residues long. V lost 2 bases, J lost 4 bases, and 5 bases stayed unmatched. CDR1 SGHNT and CDR2 YYREEE come from the germline V gene (reference sequence). CDR3 residues: CASSFLAGAVTGELFF. In DNA form, the CDR3 reads TGTGCCAGCAGCTTTCTAGCGGGAGCGGTCACCGGGGAGCTGTTTTTT.

This chain uses TRBV27 with TRBJ2-2; 7 nucleotides match TRBD1. The V segment lost 7 bases and the J segment 4 bases; nucleotides outside the gene matches: 6. Germline lookup yields CDR1 MNHEY and CDR2 SMNVEV (reference sequence). The CDR3 extends over 14 amino acids. For the CDR3, the DNA is TGTGCCAGCAAGGGGGCGCGTGTCACCGGGGAGCTGTTTTTT. Encoded protein: CASKGARVTGELFF.

The J gene is TRBJ1-2, the V gene TRBV10-3; possible D gene TRBD1, 5 bases. The CDR3 contains 12 residues. The germline gives CDR1 ENHRY, CDR2 SYGVKD. The V end was cut by 8 bases, the J end by 5 bases, with 12 bases between. The CDR3 nucleotides are TGTGCCATCGCTGGGGCTGATTATGGCTACACCTTC. Protein product: CAIAGADYGYTF.

A single count supports this clone. The rearrangement links TRBV6-1 to TRBJ1-5; possibly TRBD1 for D (6 bases). Trimming stripped 4 bases from V and 0 bases from J, with 13 bases between. The CDR3 sequence is 16 residues long. The germline CDR1 and CDR2 sequences are MNHNS and SASEGT. CDR3 region: CASSARQVLSNQPQHF. As DNA, the CDR3 is TGTGCCAGCAGTGCAAGACAGGTGCTTAGCAATCAGCCCCAGCATTTT.

The chain carries TRBV10-1 and TRBJ2-7, with TRBD1 matching 7 bases. Germline V gives CDR1 WNHNN, CDR2 SYGVQD (reference sequence). V dropped 1 base and J dropped 3; count of bases not matched to a gene: 3. CDR3 size: 14 residues. CDR3 in amino acids: CASSEWAGGYEQYF. In DNA form, the CDR3 reads TGCGCCAGCAGTGAGTGGGCAGGGGGCTACGAGCAGTACTTC.

The chain is built from TRBV7-9 and TRBJ2-6; D gene ambiguous. From germline, CDR1 is SEHNR and CDR2 FQNEAQ (reference sequence). Trimming cost V 2 bases and J 1 base, with 9 bases left between them. There are 16 residues in the CDR3. The CDR3 nucleotides are TGTGCCAGCAGCTTAAGGGCAGCTTCTGGGGCCAACGTCCTGACTTTC. Its protein is CASSLRAASGANVLTF.

The chain combines TRBV4-1 with TRBJ1-1, with 7 bases lining up with TRBD1. Looked up from germline, CDR1 is MGHRA and CDR2 is YSYEKL. Trimming took 1 base from V and 1 from J; bases not matched to a gene: 3. The CDR3 is 15 amino acids. CDR3 DNA: TGCGCCAGCAGCCAAGGACAGGGAGGGAACACTGAAGCTTTCTTT. This codes for CASSQGQGGNTEAFF.

CDR3 sequence: CASSFGGAYNQPQHF. DNA of the CDR3: TGTGCCAGCAGTTTTGGGGGGGCTTACAATCAGCCCCAGCATTTT. This chain joins TRBV27 and TRBJ1-5, with D possibly being TRBD1 (6 bases). CDR3 length: 15 residues. V shed 3 bases and J shed 3 bases, with 12 bases lying between them. Germline loops: CDR1 MNHEY, CDR2 SMNVEV (reference sequence).

The chain uses TRBV20-1 and TRBJ2-7; D gene ambiguous. The CDR3 has 11 amino acids. Germline V gene lookup returns CDR1 DFQATT and CDR2 SNEGSKA (reference sequence). V was trimmed by 6 bases and J by 0 bases, leaving 6 bases between them. This chain's CDR3 is CSAGRSYEQYF. Here the CDR3 DNA reads TGCAGTGCAGGTCGCTCCTACGAGCAGTACTTC.

The chain employs TRBV5-1 and TRBJ2-3; 10 bases fit TRBD2. Germline assignment: CDR1 SGHRS and CDR2 YFSETQ. CDR3 length: 14 residues. Trimming cost V 5 bases and J 0 bases; bases outside gene matches: 0. As DNA, the CDR3 is TGCGCCAGCAGGACTAGCGGGAGCACAGATACGCAGTATTTT. Translation: CASRTSGSTDTQYF.

The chain employs TRBV19 and TRBJ2-2, with D maybe TRBD1 (6 bases). Trimming removed 6 bases from V and 4 bases from J, with 12 bases in between. The CDR3 is 14 residues long. CDR1 is LNHDA, CDR2 SQIVND, per germline (reference sequence). The CDR3 spells CASRGTSLTGELFF. DNA for the CDR3: TGTGCCAGTAGAGGGACATCTCTCACCGGGGAGCTGTTTTTT.

This clone was observed a few times. The V and J genes are TRBV29-1 and TRBJ2-1; D remains unclear. The CDR3 covers 13 residues. In germline, CDR1 is SQVTM, CDR2 ANQGSEA. Trimming pared 5 bases from V and 7 bases from J, leaving 15 bases between. CDR3 protein: CSVSRQVYNEQFF. The DNA for the CDR3 is TGCAGCGTTTCGAGGCAGGTCTATAATGAGCAGTTCTTC.

In DNA form, the CDR3 reads TGTGCCAGCATCTCGGGGGGACCCACAGATACGCAGTATTTT. Encoded protein: CASISGGPTDTQYF. V is TRBV6-5 and J is TRBJ2-3, with 7 bases aligning to TRBD2. The CDR3 length is 14 residues. Germline CDR1 and CDR2: MNHEY and SVGAGI. V was clipped by 7 bases and J by 2 bases; unmatched bases: 6.

The V call is TRBV30, the J call TRBJ1-2; D is perhaps TRBD1 (5 bases). CDR1 is GTSNPN, CDR2 SVGIG, per germline (reference sequence). With 3 bases removed from V and 3 bases from J, the gap between germline ends came to 17 bases. The CDR3 contains 15 residues. As DNA, the CDR3 is TGTGCCTGGAGGGACACCGTCCCTACTTACTATGGCTACACCTTC. It codes for CAWRDTVPTYYGYTF.

Concerning this clone itself: Its ends do not fully match the called genes, so a read error is possible. In DNA form, the CDR3 reads TGCGCCACCAGTGCTAGAAGGGTCCCCTACGAGCAGTACTTC. Its translation: CATSARRVPYEQYF. The chain combines TRBV10-2 with TRBJ2-7; D remains unclear. The CDR3 spans 14 residues. Germline lookup yields CDR1 WSHSY and CDR2 SAAADI.

This chain uses TRBV10-1 with TRBJ2-2; 9 nucleotides align to TRBD2. CDR3 length equals 17 residues. The germline CDR1 and CDR2 sequences are WNHNN and SYGVQD (reference sequence). V gave up 2 bases and J gave up 6 bases; unmatched junction bases: 10. CDR3 loop: CASSEDMLVAGAGELFF. The DNA of the CDR3 is TGCGCCAGCAGTGAGGACATGTTGGTAGCGGGAGCCGGGGAGCTGTTTTTT.

This clone has just one count. V gene TRBV27 combines with J gene TRBJ1-2; TRBD1 aligns across 9 bases. With V trimmed by 5 bases and J by 5 bases, 6 bases remained unmatched. Per the germline V gene, CDR1 is MNHEY and CDR2 is SMNVEV (reference sequence). This CDR3 contains 14 residues. DNA for the CDR3: TGTGCCAGCAGTCCTAGACAGGGGGGTTATGGCTACACCTTC. Protein product: CASSPRQGGYGYTF.